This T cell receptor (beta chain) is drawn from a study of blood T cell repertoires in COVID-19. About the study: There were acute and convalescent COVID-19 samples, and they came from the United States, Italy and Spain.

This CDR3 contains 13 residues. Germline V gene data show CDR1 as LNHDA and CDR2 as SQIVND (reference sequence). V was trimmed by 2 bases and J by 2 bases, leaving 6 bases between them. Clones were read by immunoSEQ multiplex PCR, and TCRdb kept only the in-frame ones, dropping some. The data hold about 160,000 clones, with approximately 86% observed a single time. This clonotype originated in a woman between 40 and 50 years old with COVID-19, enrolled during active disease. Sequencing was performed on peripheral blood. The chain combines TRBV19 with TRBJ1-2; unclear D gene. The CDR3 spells CASSIPGNYGYTF. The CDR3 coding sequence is TGTGCCAGTAGTATACCGGGGAACTATGGCTACACCTTC.